What follows are 18 T cell receptor beta chains derived from one specimen sequenced in a study of T-cell reconstitution after alpha-beta-depleted transplantation in children. Researchers prepared the TCRbeta library using unique molecular identifiers, the study reports. A single record per CDR3 protein comes from TCRdb applying MiXCR to the PCR reads. The table lists about 690,000 distinct CDR3 sequences, about 15% of them singletons. Sequencing used PBMCs from the stem cell graft donor, obtained from the stem cell graft. Receptors were obtained from a human donor who donated a stem cell graft to a child with acute myeloid leukemia.

This chain links TRBV7-2 with TRBJ2-1, with 7 positions matching TRBD2. With 2 bases clipped from V and 1 base from J, the junction kept 23 bases outside the gene matches. This CDR3 spans 22 amino acids. The germline gives CDR1 SGHTA, CDR2 FQGNSA. The CDR3: CASSLPPWEASGDLLSYNEQFF. DNA for the CDR3: TGTGCCAGCAGCTTACCCCCTTGGGAAGCTAGCGGTGACTTACTGTCCTACAATGAGCAGTTCTTC.

Many counts were recorded for this clonotype. The V call is TRBV6-5, the J call TRBJ2-4; TRBD2 might be the D (6 bases). The V end was cut by 0 bases, the J end by 0 bases, with 15 bases between. The germline V gene encodes CDR1 MNHEY and CDR2 SVGAGI. The CDR3 is 18 amino acids. CDR3 sequence (DNA): TGTGCCAGCAGTTACTCGCTTCGGGACTCCCTAGCCAAAAACATTCAGTACTTC. Its translation is CASSYSLRDSLAKNIQYF.

This chain uses TRBV29-1 with TRBJ2-3; D unresolved. V was clipped by 2 bases and J by 7 bases, with 10 bases between them. CDR1 and CDR2 from the germline V gene are SQVTM and ANQGSEA. The CDR3 spans 12 residues. CDR3 loop: CSVETYVNTQYF. The CDR3, as DNA: TGCAGCGTTGAAACGTACGTGAATACGCAGTATTTT.

V is TRBV5-1 and J is TRBJ1-3; 8 bases match TRBD1. V lost 0 bases and J lost 4; bases outside the gene matches: 3. This CDR3 comprises 15 residues. Germline CDR1 is SGHRS and CDR2 is YFSETQ. The CDR3 reads CASSLGQGLGNTIYF. In nucleotides, the CDR3 is TGCGCCAGCAGCTTGGGACAGGGGCTGGGAAACACCATATATTTT.

This clonotype was detected ten times or more. The CDR3 DNA follows: TGCAGTGCCCTGGACAGGGGGAGACAGCCCCAGCATTTT. Its protein is CSALDRGRQPQHF. The chain has TRBV20-1 and TRBJ1-5; 10 nucleotides match TRBD1. CDR3 length: 13 amino acids. CDR1 is DFQATT and CDR2 is SNEGSKA in the germline V gene (reference sequence). The junction had 6 bases not matched to a gene; V was cut back by 6 bases and J by 7 bases.

This clonotype was seen at least ten times. This sequence joins TRBV29-1 and TRBJ2-3; 11 bases line up with TRBD2. Germline V gene sequence: CDR1 SQVTM, CDR2 ANQGSEA. This CDR3 spans 17 amino acids. The trim removed 5 bases at V and 8 bases at J, leaving 18 bases unmatched. In DNA, the CDR3 is TGCAGCGTTAGGCCTACCGGGACTAGCGGACCCTGGGGTACGCAGTATTTT. Translating gives CSVRPTGTSGPWGTQYF.

In this sample, this clonotype turned up many times. This rearrangement joins TRBV27 to TRBJ2-2, with D unresolved. Trimming left V 3 bases short and J 3 bases short, with 5 bases between. CDR1 is MNHEY, CDR2 SMNVEV, per germline (reference sequence). There are 13 residues in the CDR3. The CDR3 reads CASSLWDTGELFF. The CDR3 coding sequence is TGTGCCAGCAGTTTGTGGGACACCGGGGAGCTGTTTTTT.

This clonotype was counted many times. V gene TRBV20-1 combines with J gene TRBJ1-5; D might be TRBD1 (6 bases). Between the trimmed V and J ends, which lost 2 bases and 4 bases, there was a span of 12 bases. The CDR3 is 14 amino acids. Germline V lookup: CDR1 DFQATT, CDR2 SNEGSKA (reference sequence). The CDR3 DNA follows: TGCAGTGCTAGATCAGGGGCCCCTAATCAGCCCCAGCATTTT. Its protein product is CSARSGAPNQPQHF.

The rearrangement uses TRBV5-1 and TRBJ2-3, with 8 nucleotides matching TRBD2. Germline lookup yields CDR1 SGHRS and CDR2 YFSETQ. The CDR3 covers 16 residues. The V segment lost 2 bases and the J segment 6 bases; nucleotides outside the gene matches: 11. The CDR3, as DNA: TGCGCCAGCAGCTTTACGGGGGGGCCCTATTCGGATACGCAGTATTTT. This codes for CASSFTGGPYSDTQYF.

The chain carries TRBV20-1 and TRBJ1-6; no clear D. Germline V CDR1 and CDR2: DFQATT, SNEGSKA (reference sequence). The CDR3 covers 16 residues. Deletions cut 1 base from V and 1 base from J, with 11 bases between. The CDR3 DNA sequence: TGCAGTGCTAGAGTGGGCAGTACATCCTATAATTCACCCCTCCACTTT. Protein: CSARVGSTSYNSPLHF.

This clonotype has more than one count but fewer than ten. The chain carries TRBV9 and TRBJ2-1; a weak D match, TRBD1 (6 bases). Trimming stripped 0 bases from V and 3 bases from J, with 7 bases between. The CDR3 totals 14 residues. The germline gives CDR1 SGDLS, CDR2 YYNGEE. This CDR3 reads CASSVVDSYNEQFF. DNA for the CDR3: TGTGCCAGCAGCGTAGTGGACAGCTACAATGAGCAGTTCTTC.

This clonotype occurred a few times. The chain is built from TRBV7-2 and TRBJ2-4; D gene uncertain. Per germline, CDR1 SGHTA and CDR2 FQGNSA. Trimming cost V 2 bases and J 0 bases, with 5 bases left between them. This CDR3 is built from 14 residues. The CDR3 nucleotides read TGTGCCAGCAGCTTAAGAGTAGCCAAAAACATTCAGTACTTC. Protein product: CASSLRVAKNIQYF.

The genes are TRBV20-1 and TRBJ2-5, with D tentatively TRBD2 (6 bases). Germline loops: CDR1 DFQATT, CDR2 SNEGSKA (reference sequence). V was trimmed by 3 bases and J by 3 bases, leaving 11 bases between them. This CDR3 contains 13 residues. CDR3 residues: CSAREGSKETQYF. The DNA of the CDR3 is TGCAGTGCTAGGGAGGGATCAAAAGAGACCCAGTACTTC.

There are many counts of this clonotype. The chain couples TRBV10-1 to TRBJ2-2; D gene unclear. The CDR3 contains 13 residues. Trimming left V 6 bases short and J 5 bases short, with 10 bases between. The V gene's germline CDR1 is WNHNN and CDR2 SYGVQD (reference sequence). DNA for the CDR3: TGCGCCAGCAGCACAGAGTTAACCGGGGAGCTGTTTTTT. Protein sequence: CASSTELTGELFF.

This sequence joins TRBV15 and TRBJ2-7; no firm D call. Germline assignment: CDR1 LNHNV and CDR2 YYDKDF (reference sequence). The CDR3 has 13 residues. The V end was cut by 0 bases, the J end by 2 bases, with 5 bases between. The CDR3 loop is CATSRDTTYEQYF. Here the CDR3 DNA reads TGTGCCACCAGCAGAGATACGACCTACGAGCAGTACTTC.

The sample holds a few counts of this clonotype. The chain employs TRBV28 and TRBJ1-1; TRBD1 might be the D (6 bases). V lost 7 bases, J lost 0 bases, and 15 bases lay in between. CDR1 MDHEN and CDR2 SYDVKM come from the germline V gene. The CDR3 loop spans 15 amino acids. CDR3 region: CASTSSRGMNTEAFF. The CDR3 DNA sequence: TGTGCCAGCACCTCAAGCAGGGGCATGAACACTGAAGCTTTCTTT. Full variable domain (outside the CDR3, taken from reference TRBV28 and TRBJ1-1): DVKVTQSSRYLVKRTGEKVFLECVQDMDHENMFWYRQDPGLGLRLIYFSYDVKMKEKGDIPEGYSVSREKKERFSLILESASTNQTSMYLCASTSSRGMNTEAFFGQGTRLTVV.

Ten or more counts support this clonotype. This chain joins TRBV4-2 and TRBJ1-2, with unresolved D. The germline gives CDR1 LGHNA, CDR2 YNFKEQ. V lost 1 base and J lost 5, with 8 bases in between. The CDR3 has 13 amino acids. The CDR3 sequence is CASSQGAAYGYTF. CDR3 nucleotides: TGTGCCAGCAGCCAAGGGGCAGCTTATGGCTACACCTTC.

V usage is TRBV12-3 or TRBV12-4 and J usage is TRBJ2-3; 8 bases are shared with TRBD2. The CDR3 is made up of 16 amino acids. V lost 7 bases to trimming and J lost 5 bases; unmatched junction nucleotides: 14. Here the CDR3 DNA reads TGTGCCAGCACCCTCCGGGTTAGCGGGGCCGGAGATACGCAGTATTTT. The encoded protein is CASTLRVSGAGDTQYF.